The T cell receptor (beta chain) under discussion was sequenced for a study of cytomegalovirus exposure and HLA in healthy donors. PCR involved 60 Vbeta and 13 Jbeta primers. The protocol was immunoSEQ multiplex PCR, while the TCRdb copy is restricted to in-frame clones and leaves out a portion. This sample lists under 200,000 clones; its ten largest clones have approximately 2%. The germline CDR1 and CDR2 sequences are SEHNR and FQNEAQ (reference sequence). Trimming removed 2 bases at V and 4 bases at J, with 15 bases between. The CDR3 runs to 16 residues. The chain combines TRBV7-9 with TRBJ2-1; D uncertain. Specimen: PBMCs. This clonotype originated in a young man in good health and CMV-seronegative. The CDR3 DNA follows: TGTGCCAGCAGCTTATTTTTCAGCGACCTTTACAATGAGCAGTTCTTC. This gives the protein CASSLFFSDLYNEQFF.